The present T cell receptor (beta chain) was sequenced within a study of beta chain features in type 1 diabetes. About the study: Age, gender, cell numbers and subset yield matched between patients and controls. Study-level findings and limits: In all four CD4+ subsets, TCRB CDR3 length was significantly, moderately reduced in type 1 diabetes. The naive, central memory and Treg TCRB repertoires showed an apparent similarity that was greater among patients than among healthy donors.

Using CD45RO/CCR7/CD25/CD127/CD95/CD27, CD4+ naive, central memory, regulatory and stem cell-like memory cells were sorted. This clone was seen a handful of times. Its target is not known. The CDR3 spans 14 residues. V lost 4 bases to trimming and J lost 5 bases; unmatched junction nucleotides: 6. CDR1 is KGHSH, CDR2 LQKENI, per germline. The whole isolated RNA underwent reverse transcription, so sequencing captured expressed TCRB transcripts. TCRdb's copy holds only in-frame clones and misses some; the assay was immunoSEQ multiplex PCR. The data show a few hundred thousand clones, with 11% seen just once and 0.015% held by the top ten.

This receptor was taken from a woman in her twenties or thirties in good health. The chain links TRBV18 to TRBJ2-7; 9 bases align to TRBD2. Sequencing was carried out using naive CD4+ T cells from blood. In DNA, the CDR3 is TGTGCCAGCTCACAGGACGGCGGGGGGGACGAGCAGTACTTC. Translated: CASSQDGGGDEQYF. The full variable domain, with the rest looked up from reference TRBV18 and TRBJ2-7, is NAGVMQNPRHLVRRRGQEARLRCSPMKGHSHVYWYRQLPEEGLKFMVYLQKENIIDESGMPKERFSAEFPKEGPSILRIQQVVRGDSAAYFCASSQDGGGDEQYFGPGTRLTVT.